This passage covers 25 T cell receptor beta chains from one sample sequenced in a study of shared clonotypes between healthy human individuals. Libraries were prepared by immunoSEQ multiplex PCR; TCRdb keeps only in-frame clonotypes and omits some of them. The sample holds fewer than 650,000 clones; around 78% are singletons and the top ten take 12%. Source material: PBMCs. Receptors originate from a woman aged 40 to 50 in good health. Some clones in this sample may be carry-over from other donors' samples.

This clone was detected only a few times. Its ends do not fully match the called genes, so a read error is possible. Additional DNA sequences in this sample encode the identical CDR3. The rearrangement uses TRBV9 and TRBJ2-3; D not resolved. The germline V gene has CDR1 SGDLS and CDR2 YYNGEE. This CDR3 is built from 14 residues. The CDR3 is CASSERLSTDTQYF. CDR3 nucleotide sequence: TGTGCCAGCAGTGAGCGCCTTAGCACGGATACGCAGTATTTT.

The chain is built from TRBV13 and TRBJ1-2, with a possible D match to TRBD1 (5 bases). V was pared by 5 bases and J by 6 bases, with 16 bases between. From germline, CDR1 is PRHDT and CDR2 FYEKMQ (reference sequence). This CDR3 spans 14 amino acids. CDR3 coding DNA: TGTGCCAGCAGCACACGGGGGAGGGGCGATGGCTACACCTTC. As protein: CASSTRGRGDGYTF.

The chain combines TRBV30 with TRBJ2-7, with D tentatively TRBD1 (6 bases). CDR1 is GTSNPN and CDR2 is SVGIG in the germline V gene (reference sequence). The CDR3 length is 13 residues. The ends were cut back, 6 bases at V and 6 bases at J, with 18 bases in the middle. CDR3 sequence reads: CACATGLGSEQYF. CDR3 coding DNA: TGTGCCTGCGCTACAGGGCTGGGCAGCGAGCAGTACTTC.

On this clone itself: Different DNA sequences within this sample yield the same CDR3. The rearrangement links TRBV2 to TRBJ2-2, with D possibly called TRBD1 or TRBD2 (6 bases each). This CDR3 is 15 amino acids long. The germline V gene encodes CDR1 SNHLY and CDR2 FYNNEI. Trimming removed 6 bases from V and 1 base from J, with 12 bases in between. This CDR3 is CASRRGEVNTGELFF. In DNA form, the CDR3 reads TGTGCCAGCAGAAGGGGGGAGGTGAACACCGGGGAGCTGTTTTTT.

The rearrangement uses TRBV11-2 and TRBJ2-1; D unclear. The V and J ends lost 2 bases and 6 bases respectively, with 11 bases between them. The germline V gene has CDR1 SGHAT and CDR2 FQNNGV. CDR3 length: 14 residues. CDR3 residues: CASSLSPWSNEQFF. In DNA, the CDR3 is TGTGCCAGCAGCTTATCCCCTTGGTCCAATGAGCAGTTCTTC.

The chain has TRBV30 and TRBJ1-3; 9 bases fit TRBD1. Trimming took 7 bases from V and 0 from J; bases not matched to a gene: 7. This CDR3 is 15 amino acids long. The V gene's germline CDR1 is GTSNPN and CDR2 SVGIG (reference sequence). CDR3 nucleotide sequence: TGTGCCTTCGGGACAGGGACGAACTCTGGAAACACCATATATTTT. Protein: CAFGTGTNSGNTIYF.

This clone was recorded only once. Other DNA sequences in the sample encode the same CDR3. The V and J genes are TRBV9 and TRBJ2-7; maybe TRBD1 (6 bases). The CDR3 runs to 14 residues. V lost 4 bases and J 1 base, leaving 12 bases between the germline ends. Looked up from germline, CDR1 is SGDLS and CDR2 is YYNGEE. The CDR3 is CASSPRTESYEQYF. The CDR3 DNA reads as TGTGCCAGCAGCCCAAGGACAGAATCCTACGAGCAGTACTTC.

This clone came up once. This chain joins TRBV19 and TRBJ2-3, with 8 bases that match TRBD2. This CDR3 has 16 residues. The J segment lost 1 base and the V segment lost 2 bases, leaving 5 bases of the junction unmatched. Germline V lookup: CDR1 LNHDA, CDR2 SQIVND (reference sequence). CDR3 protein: CASSIWISGGTDTQYF. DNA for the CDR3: TGTGCCAGTAGTATATGGATTAGCGGGGGCACAGATACGCAGTATTTT.

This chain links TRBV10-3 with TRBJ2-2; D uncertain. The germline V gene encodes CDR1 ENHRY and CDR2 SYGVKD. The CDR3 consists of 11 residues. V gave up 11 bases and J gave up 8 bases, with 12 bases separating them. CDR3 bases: TGTGCCGCACGTGGTTTTGGGGAGCTGTTTTTT. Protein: CAARGFGELFF.

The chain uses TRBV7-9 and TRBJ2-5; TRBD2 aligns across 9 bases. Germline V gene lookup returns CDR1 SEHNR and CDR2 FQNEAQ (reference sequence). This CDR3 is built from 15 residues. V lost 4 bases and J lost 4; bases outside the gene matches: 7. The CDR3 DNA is TGTGCCAGCAGCTCGGGACTAGCTTCCCTAGAGACCCAGTACTTC. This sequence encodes CASSSGLASLETQYF. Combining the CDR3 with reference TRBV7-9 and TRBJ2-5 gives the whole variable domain DTGVSQNPRHKITKRGQNVTFRCDPISEHNRLYWYRQTLGQGPEFLTYFQNEAQLEKSRLLSDRFSAERPKGSFSTLEIQRTEQGDSAMYLCASSSGLASLETQYFGPGTRLLVL.

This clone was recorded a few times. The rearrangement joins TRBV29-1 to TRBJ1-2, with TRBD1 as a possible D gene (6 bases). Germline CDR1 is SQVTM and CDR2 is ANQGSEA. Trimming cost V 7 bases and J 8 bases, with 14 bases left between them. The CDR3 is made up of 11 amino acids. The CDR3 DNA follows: TGCAGCGCGTTTAGGGGGGAAGGCTACACCTTC. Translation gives CSAFRGEGYTF. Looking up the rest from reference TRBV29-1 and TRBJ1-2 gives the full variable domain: SAVISQKPSRDICQRGTSLTIQCQVDSQVTMMFWYRQQPGQSLTLIATANQGSEATYESGFVIDKFPISRPNLTFSTLTVSNMSPEDSSIYLCSAFRGEGYTFGSGTRLTVV.

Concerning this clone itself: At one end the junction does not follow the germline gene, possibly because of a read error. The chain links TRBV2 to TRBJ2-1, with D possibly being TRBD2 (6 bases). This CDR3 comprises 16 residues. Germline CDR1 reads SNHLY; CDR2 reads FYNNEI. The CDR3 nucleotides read TGTGCCAGCAGGGCCGGTTTGGGACTGTCCTACAATGATCAGTTCTTC. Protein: CASRAGLGLSYNDQFF.

CDR3 nucleotide sequence: TGTGCCAGCAGCCAACAACTAGCGAGAACAGATACGCAGTATTTT. This sequence encodes CASSQQLARTDTQYF. The V call is TRBV4-2, the J call TRBJ2-3; 7 nucleotides agree with TRBD2. Germline CDR1 is LGHNA and CDR2 is YNFKEQ. CDR3 length equals 15 residues. V was clipped by 2 bases and J by 3 bases; unmatched bases: 5.

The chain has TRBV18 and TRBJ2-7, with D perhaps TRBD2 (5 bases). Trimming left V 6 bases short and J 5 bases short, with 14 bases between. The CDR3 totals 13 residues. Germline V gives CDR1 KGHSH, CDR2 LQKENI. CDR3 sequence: CASSMGRGDEQYF. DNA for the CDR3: TGTGCCAGCTCCATGGGCCGGGGTGACGAGCAGTACTTC.

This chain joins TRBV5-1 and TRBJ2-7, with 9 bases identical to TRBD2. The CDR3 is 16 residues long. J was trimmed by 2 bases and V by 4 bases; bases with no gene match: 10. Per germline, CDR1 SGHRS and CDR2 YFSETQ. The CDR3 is CASSAHSGSGPYEQYF. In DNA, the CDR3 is TGCGCCAGCAGCGCCCATAGCGGGAGCGGACCCTACGAGCAGTACTTC.

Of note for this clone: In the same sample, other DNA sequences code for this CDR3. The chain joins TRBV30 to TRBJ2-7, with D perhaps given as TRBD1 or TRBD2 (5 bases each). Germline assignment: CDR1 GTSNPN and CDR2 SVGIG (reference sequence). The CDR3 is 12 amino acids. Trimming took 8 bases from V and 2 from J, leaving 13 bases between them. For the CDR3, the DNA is TGTGCCGGGACGGGAAGAGCCTACGAGCAGTACTTC. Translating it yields CAGTGRAYEQYF.

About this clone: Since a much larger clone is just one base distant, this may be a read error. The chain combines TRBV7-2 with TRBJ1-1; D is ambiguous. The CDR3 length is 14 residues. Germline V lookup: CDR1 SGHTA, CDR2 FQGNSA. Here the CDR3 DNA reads TGTGCCGGCAGCCTTCAGAGTAGGGACACTGAAGCTTTCTTT. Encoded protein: CAGSLQSRDTEAFF.

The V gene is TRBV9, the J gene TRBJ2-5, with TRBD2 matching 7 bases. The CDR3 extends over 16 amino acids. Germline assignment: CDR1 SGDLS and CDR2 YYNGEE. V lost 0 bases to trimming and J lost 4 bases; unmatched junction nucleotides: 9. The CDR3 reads CASSVDSGFGGETQYF. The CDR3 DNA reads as TGTGCCAGCAGCGTAGATAGCGGGTTCGGCGGAGAGACCCAGTACTTC.

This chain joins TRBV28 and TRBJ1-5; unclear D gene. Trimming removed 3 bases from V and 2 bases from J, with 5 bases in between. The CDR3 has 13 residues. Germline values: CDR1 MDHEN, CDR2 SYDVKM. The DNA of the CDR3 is TGTGCCAGCAGTTTCGACGGCAATCAGCCCCAGCATTTT. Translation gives CASSFDGNQPQHF. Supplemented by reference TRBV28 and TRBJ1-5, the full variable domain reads DVKVTQSSRYLVKRTGEKVFLECVQDMDHENMFWYRQDPGLGLRLIYFSYDVKMKEKGDIPEGYSVSREKKERFSLILESASTNQTSMYLCASSFDGNQPQHFGDGTRLSIL.

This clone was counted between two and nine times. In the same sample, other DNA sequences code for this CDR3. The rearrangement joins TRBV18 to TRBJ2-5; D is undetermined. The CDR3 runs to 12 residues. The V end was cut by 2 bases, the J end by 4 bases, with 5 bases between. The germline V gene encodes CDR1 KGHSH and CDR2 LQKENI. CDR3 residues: CASSPWGETQYF. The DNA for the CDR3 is TGTGCCAGCTCACCATGGGGAGAGACCCAGTACTTC.

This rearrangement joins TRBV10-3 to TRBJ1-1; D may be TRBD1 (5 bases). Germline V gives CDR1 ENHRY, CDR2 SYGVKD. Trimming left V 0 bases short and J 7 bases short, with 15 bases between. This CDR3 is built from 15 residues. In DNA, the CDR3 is TGTGCCATCAGTGAGTCGAGTAGGGGAAGAGGTGAAGCTTTCTTT. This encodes CAISESSRGRGEAFF.

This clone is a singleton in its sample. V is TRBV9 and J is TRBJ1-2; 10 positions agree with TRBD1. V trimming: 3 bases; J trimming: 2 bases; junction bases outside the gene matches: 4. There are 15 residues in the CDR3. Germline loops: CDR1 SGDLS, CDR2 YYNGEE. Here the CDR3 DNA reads TGTGCCAGCAGCGAGCGGGGACAGGGGAACTATGGCTACACCTTC. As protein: CASSERGQGNYGYTF.

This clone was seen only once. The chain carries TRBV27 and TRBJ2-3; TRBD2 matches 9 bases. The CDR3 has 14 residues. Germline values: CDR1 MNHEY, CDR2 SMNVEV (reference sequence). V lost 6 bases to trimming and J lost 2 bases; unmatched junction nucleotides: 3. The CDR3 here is CASSPSGNTDTQYF. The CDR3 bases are TGTGCCAGCAGCCCTAGCGGGAACACAGATACGCAGTATTTT.

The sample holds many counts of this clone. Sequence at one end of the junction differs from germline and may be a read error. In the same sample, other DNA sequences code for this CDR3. The CDR3 sequence: CASSLGFDRGPNYGYTF. CDR3 nucleotide sequence: TGTGCCAGCAGCTTGGGATTCGACAGGGGGCCTAACTATGGCTACACTTTC. V and J are TRBV5-6 and TRBJ1-2; TRBD1 matches at 10 bases. This CDR3 region has 17 residues. Germline V gene data show CDR1 as SGHDT and CDR2 as YYEEEE.

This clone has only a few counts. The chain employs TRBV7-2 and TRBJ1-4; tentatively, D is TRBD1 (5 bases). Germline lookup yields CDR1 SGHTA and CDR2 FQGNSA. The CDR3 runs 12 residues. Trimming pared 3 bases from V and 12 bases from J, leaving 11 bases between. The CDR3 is CASSFSGRELFF. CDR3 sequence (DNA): TGTGCCAGCAGCTTTTCGGGGCGAGAACTGTTTTTT.